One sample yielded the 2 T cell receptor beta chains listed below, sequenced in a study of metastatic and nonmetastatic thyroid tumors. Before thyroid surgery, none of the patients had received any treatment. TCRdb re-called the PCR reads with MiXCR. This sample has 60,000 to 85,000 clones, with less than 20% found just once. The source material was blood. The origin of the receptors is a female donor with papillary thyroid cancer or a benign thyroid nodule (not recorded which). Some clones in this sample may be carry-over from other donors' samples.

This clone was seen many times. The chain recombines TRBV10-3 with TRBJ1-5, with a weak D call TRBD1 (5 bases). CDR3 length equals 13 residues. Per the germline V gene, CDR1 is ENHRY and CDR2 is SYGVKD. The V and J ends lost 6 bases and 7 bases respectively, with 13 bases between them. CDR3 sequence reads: CAIRQGEKQPQHF. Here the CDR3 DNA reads TGTGCCATCAGGCAGGGCGAAAAGCAGCCCCAGCATTTT.

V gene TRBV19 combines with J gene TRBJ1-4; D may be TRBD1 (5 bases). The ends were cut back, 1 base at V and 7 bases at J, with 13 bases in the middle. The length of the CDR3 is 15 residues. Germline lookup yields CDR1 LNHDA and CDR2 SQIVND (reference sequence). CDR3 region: CASSIVTARGEKLFF. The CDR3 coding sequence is TGTGCCAGTAGTATAGTGACAGCCCGTGGTGAAAAACTGTTTTTT.